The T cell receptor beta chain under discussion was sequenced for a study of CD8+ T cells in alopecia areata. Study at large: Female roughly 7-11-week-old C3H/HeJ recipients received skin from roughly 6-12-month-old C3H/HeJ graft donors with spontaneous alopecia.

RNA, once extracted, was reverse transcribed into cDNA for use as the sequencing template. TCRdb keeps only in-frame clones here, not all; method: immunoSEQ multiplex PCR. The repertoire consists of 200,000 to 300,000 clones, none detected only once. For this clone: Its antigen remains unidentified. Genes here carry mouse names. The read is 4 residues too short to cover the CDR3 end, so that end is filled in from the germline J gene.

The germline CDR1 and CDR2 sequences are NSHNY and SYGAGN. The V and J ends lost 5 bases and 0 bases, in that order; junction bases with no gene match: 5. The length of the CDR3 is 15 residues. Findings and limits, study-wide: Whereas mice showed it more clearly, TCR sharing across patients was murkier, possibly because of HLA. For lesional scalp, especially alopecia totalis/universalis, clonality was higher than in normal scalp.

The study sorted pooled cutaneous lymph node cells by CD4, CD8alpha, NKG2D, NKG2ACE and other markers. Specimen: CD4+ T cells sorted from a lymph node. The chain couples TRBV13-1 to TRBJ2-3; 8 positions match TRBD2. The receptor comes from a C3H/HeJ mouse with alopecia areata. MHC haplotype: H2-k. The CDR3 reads CASRGGGASAETLYF. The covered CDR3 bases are TGTGCCAGCAGGGGCGGGGGGGCTAGTGCAGAA.